The entry below describes one TCR beta chain. This entry belongs to a study of blood T cell repertoires in COVID-19. The assay was immunoSEQ multiplex PCR, and TCRdb's table has in-frame clones only and misses some. The sample includes 85,000 to 120,000 clones, 60% to 80% seen only once; the top ten take less than 1%. With V trimmed by 2 bases and J by 6 bases, 5 bases remained unmatched. Germline V gives CDR1 SGHTA, CDR2 FQGTGA. The length of the CDR3 is 15 residues. Sample: peripheral blood. V usage is TRBV7-3 and J usage is TRBJ2-2, with 8 bases lining up with TRBD2. The origin of this receptor is a human donor with acute or convalescent COVID-19. The donor label of this sample is uncertain. The CDR3 DNA reads as TGTGCCAGCAGCTTAGGGTCGGGAGGGCCCGGGGAGCTGTTTTTT. Translated: CASSLGSGGPGELFF.